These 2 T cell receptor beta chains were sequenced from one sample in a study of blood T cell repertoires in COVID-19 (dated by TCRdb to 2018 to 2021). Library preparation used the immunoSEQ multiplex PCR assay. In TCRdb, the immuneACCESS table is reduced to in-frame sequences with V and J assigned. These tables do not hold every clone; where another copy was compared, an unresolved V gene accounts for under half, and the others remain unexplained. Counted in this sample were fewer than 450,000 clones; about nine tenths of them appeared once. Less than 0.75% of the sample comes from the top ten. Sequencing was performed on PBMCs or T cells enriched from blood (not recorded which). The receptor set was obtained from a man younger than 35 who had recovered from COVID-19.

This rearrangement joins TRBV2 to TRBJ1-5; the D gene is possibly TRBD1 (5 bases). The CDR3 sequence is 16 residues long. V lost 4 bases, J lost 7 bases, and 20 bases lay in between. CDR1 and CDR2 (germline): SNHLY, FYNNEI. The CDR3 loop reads CASSGGTSGRNQPQHF. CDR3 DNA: TGTGCCAGCAGTGGAGGTACGTCAGGGAGGAACCAGCCCCAGCATTTT.

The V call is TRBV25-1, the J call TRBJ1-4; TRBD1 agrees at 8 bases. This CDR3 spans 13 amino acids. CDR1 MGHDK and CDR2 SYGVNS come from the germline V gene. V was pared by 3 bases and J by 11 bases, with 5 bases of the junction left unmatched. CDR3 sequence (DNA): TGTGCCAGCAGTGAGCGACAGGGGTGGAAACTGTTTTTT. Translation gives CASSERQGWKLFF.